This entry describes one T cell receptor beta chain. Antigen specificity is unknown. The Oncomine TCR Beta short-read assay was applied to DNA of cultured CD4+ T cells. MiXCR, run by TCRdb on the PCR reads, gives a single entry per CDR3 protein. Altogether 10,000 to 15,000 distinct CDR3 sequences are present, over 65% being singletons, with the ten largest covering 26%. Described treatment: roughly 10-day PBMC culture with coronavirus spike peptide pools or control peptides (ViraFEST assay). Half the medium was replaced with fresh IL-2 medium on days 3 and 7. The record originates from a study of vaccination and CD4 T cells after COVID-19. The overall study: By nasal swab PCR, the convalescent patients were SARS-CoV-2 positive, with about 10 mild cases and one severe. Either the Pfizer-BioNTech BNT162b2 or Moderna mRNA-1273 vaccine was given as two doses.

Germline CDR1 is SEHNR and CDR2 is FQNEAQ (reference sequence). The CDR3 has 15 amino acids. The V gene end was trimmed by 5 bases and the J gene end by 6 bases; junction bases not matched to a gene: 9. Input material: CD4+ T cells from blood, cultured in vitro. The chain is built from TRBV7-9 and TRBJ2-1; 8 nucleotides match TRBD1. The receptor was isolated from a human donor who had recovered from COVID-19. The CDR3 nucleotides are TGTGCCAGCAGCCCAGGGGGACAGGATATCAATGAGCAGTTCTTC. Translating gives CASSPGGQDINEQFF.